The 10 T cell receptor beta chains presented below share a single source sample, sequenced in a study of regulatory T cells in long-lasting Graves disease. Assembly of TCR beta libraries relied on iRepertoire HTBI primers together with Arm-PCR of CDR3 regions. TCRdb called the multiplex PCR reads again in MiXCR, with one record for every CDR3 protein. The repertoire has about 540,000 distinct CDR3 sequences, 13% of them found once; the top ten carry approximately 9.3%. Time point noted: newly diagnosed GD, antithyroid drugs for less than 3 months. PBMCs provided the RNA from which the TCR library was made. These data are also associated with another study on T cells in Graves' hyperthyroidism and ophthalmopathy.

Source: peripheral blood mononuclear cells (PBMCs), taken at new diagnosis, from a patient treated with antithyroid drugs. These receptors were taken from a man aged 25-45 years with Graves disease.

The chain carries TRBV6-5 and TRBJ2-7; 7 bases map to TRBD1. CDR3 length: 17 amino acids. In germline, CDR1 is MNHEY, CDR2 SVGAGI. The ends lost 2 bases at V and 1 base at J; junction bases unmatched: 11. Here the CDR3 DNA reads TGTGCCAGCAGTTACCCCGGAGAGGGGGCCTTTTCCTACGAGCAGTACTTC. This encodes CASSYPGEGAFSYEQYF.

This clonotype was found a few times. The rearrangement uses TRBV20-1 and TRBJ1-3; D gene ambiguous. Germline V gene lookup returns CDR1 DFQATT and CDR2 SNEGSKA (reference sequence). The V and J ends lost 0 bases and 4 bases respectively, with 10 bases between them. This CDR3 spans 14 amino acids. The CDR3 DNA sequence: TGCAGTGCTAGAGATTTCAGGTGGGGAAACACCATATATTTT. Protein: CSARDFRWGNTIYF.

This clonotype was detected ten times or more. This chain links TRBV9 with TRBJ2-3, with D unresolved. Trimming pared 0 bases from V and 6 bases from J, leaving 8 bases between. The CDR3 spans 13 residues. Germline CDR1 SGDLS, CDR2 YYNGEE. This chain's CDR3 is CASSVGKADTQYF. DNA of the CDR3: TGTGCCAGCAGCGTAGGGAAGGCGGATACGCAGTATTTT.

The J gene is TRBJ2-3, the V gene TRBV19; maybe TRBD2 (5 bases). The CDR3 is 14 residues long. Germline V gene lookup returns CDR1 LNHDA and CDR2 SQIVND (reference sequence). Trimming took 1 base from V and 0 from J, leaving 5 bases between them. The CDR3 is CASSIGGSTDTQYF. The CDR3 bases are TGTGCCAGTAGTATAGGCGGGAGCACAGATACGCAGTATTTT.

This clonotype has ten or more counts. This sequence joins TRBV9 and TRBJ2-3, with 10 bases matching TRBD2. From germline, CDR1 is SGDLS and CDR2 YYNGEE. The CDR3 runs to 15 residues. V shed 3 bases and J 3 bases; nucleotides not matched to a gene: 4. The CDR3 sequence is CASSASGSRTDTQYF. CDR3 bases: TGTGCCAGCAGCGCTAGCGGGAGCCGTACAGATACGCAGTATTTT. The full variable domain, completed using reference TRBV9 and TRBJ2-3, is DSGVTQTPKHLITATGQRVTLRCSPRSGDLSVYWYQQSLDQGLQFLIQYYNGEERAKGNILERFSAQQFPDLHSELNLSSLELGDSALYFCASSASGSRTDTQYFGPGTRLTVL.

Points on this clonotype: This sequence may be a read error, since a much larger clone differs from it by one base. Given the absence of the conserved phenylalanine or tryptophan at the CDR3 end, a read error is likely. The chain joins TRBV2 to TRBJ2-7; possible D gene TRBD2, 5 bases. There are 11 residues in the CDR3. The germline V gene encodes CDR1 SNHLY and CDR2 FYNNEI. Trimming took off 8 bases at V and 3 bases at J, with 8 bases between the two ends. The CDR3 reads CASLGGYEQYS. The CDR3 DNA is TGTGCCAGCTTAGGAGGCTACGAGCAGTACTCC.

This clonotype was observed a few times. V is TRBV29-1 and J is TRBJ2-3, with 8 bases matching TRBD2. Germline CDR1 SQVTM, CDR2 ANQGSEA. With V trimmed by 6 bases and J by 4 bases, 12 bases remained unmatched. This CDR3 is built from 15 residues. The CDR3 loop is CSVRTSRLESDTQYF. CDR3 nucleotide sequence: TGCAGCGTCCGGACTAGCCGACTCGAATCAGATACGCAGTATTTT.

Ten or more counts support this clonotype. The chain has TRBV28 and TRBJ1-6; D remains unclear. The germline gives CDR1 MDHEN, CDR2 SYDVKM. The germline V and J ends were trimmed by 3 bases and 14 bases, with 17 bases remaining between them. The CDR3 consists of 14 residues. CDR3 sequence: CASSLASREFTLHF. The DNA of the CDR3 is TGTGCCAGCAGTTTGGCTAGTCGAGAATTCACCCTCCACTTT.

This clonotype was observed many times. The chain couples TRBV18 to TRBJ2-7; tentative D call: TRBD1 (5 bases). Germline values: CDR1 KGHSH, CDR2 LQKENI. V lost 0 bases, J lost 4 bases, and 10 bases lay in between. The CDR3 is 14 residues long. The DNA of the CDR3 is TGTGCCAGCTCACCACCGGTGACAGTGTACGAGCAGTACTTC. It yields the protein CASSPPVTVYEQYF.

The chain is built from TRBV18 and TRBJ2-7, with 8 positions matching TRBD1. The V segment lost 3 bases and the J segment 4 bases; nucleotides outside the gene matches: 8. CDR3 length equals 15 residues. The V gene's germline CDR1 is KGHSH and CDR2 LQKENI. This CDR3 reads CASSPRTGIRYEQYF. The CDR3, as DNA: TGTGCCAGCTCACCGAGGACAGGGATTCGGTACGAGCAGTACTTC.